The 23 T cell receptor beta chains presented below share a single source sample, sequenced in a study of blood T cell repertoires in COVID-19. Sequencing used immunoSEQ multiplex PCR; TCRdb keeps in-frame clones, though not all of them. The repertoire consists of approximately 270,000 clones, with around 90% occurring once and the leading ten covering roughly 2.3%. The sample taken for sequencing was peripheral blood. The origin of the receptors is a man aged 50 or older with acute or convalescent COVID-19.

This chain connects TRBV10-2 to TRBJ1-5; tentative D call: TRBD1 (5 bases). CDR3 length: 14 amino acids. Germline loops: CDR1 WSHSY, CDR2 SAAADI. V was clipped by 4 bases and J by 4 bases, with 11 bases between them. CDR3 sequence (DNA): TGCGCCAGCAGTGTTAGGACAATAAATCAGCCCCAGCATTTT. Its protein is CASSVRTINQPQHF.

CDR3 coding DNA: TGCGCCAGCAGCTTGGACAGGGGCTATGAGCAGTTCTTC. It yields the protein CASSLDRGYEQFF. V usage is TRBV5-1 and J usage is TRBJ2-1; 7 bases map to TRBD1. This CDR3 comprises 13 residues. Germline V gene sequence: CDR1 SGHRS, CDR2 YFSETQ. The trim removed 0 bases at V and 8 bases at J, leaving 2 bases unmatched.

The chain links TRBV6-1 to TRBJ1-1; 9 nucleotides agree with TRBD1. CDR1 is MNHNS, CDR2 SASEGT, per germline. V trimming: 2 bases; J trimming: 3 bases; junction bases outside the gene matches: 4. The CDR3 extends over 15 amino acids. The CDR3 here is CASSEQDRGDTEAFF. The CDR3 DNA is TGTGCCAGCAGTGAACAGGACAGGGGAGACACTGAAGCTTTCTTT.

The chain links TRBV6-5 to TRBJ2-7, with D maybe TRBD1 (6 bases). The CDR3 consists of 13 residues. The V and J ends lost 7 bases and 2 bases respectively, with 12 bases between them. CDR1 is MNHEY and CDR2 is SVGAGI in the germline V gene. Written as DNA, the CDR3 is TGTGCCAGCAATTGGGGGCAGACCTACGAGCAGTACTTC. It yields the protein CASNWGQTYEQYF.

This clone has a single count. V is TRBV2 and J is TRBJ1-3; D gene unclear. Trimming removed 7 bases at V and 0 bases at J, with 10 bases between. The germline V gene encodes CDR1 SNHLY and CDR2 FYNNEI. This CDR3 contains 14 residues. The CDR3 loop reads CASNPRTSGNTIYF. The CDR3, as DNA: TGTGCCAGCAATCCCAGAACCTCTGGAAACACCATATATTTT.

The chain links TRBV7-2 to TRBJ1-3; no clear D. Germline V gene lookup returns CDR1 SGHTA and CDR2 FQGNSA. Trimming removed 5 bases at V and 0 bases at J, with 11 bases between. This CDR3 contains 15 residues. For the CDR3, the DNA is TGTGCCAGCAGCGTTGGACTTAACTCTGGAAACACCATATATTTT. Encoded protein: CASSVGLNSGNTIYF.

The chain combines TRBV6-5 with TRBJ1-1; D might be TRBD1 (5 bases). CDR3 length: 13 residues. Germline V lookup: CDR1 MNHEY, CDR2 SVGAGI. Deletions cut 5 bases from V and 3 bases from J, with 10 bases between. The CDR3 protein is CASSKTVYTEAFF. DNA for the CDR3: TGTGCCAGCAGTAAGACAGTCTACACTGAAGCTTTCTTT.

The chain carries TRBV6-6 and TRBJ1-1; D remains ambiguous. The CDR3 totals 13 residues. Trimming shortened V by 8 bases and J by 3 bases, and 13 bases separated the two germline ends. Germline CDR1 is MNHNY and CDR2 is SVGAGI (reference sequence). Here the CDR3 reads CASGRETYTEAFF. The CDR3 DNA follows: TGTGCCAGCGGGAGAGAGACCTACACTGAAGCTTTCTTT.

V and J are TRBV2 and TRBJ2-7, with 8 bases aligning to TRBD1. J gave up 2 bases and V 7 bases, and 10 bases lay outside the gene matches. The CDR3 is 15 amino acids. Per the germline V gene, CDR1 is SNHLY and CDR2 is FYNNEI. The CDR3 DNA sequence: TGTGCCAGCACCACCGGACAGGGTGGCACCTACGAGCAGTACTTC. Its protein is CASTTGQGGTYEQYF.

This chain's CDR3 is CASSLPGNYGYTF. The CDR3 region has the DNA TGTGCCAGCAGCCTACCGGGAAACTATGGCTACACCTTC. V usage is TRBV4-2 and J usage is TRBJ1-2; D call uncertain. From germline, CDR1 is LGHNA and CDR2 YNFKEQ. With 4 bases removed from V and 2 bases from J, the gap between germline ends came to 8 bases. The CDR3 covers 13 residues.

J is TRBJ2-7 and V is TRBV10-2; weak D call: TRBD1 (5 bases). V shed 8 bases and J shed 1 base, with 12 bases lying between them. Germline-derived CDR1 and CDR2 are WSHSY and SAAADI. The CDR3 has 13 amino acids. DNA for the CDR3: TGCGCCAGCGCTTCAGACAGTTCCTACGAGCAGTACTTC. As protein: CASASDSSYEQYF.

This clone was observed once. Written as DNA, the CDR3 is TGTGCCAGCTCACCGGGACAGCCCCAAGAGACCCAGTACTTC. This codes for CASSPGQPQETQYF. V and J are TRBV18 and TRBJ2-5, with TRBD1 matching over 7 bases. CDR1 is KGHSH, CDR2 LQKENI, per germline. The CDR3 totals 14 residues. With V trimmed by 3 bases and J by 1 base, 2 bases remained unmatched.

The chain combines TRBV27 with TRBJ2-7, with 9 bases matching TRBD1. From germline, CDR1 is MNHEY and CDR2 SMNVEV (reference sequence). The CDR3 spans 15 residues. V lost 6 bases to trimming and J lost 3 bases; unmatched junction nucleotides: 9. Written as DNA, the CDR3 is TGTGCCAGCAGCCTATCCGGACAGGGGCACTACGAGCAGTACTTC. This translates into CASSLSGQGHYEQYF.

This clone has just one count. The rearrangement links TRBV5-6 to TRBJ2-2; D is ambiguous. This CDR3 is 12 amino acids long. V dropped 4 bases and J dropped 5 bases, with 6 bases sitting between them. The germline V gene has CDR1 SGHDT and CDR2 YYEEEE. For the CDR3, the DNA is TGTGCCAGCAGCATGTCTACCGGGGAGCTGTTTTTT. Translating gives CASSMSTGELFF.

This chain connects TRBV5-1 to TRBJ2-7, with D uncertain. Trimming removed 4 bases from V and 4 bases from J, with 12 bases in between. The CDR3 is 13 residues long. Germline V gene data show CDR1 as SGHRS and CDR2 as YFSETQ. The CDR3: CASSQRPPYEQYF. In nucleotides, the CDR3 is TGCGCCAGCAGCCAGCGACCCCCATACGAGCAGTACTTC.

The chain carries TRBV15 and TRBJ1-5; TRBD1 is a possible D gene (5 bases). The length of the CDR3 is 14 residues. V lost 0 bases and J 4 bases, leaving 7 bases between the germline ends. Germline V lookup: CDR1 LNHNV, CDR2 YYDKDF (reference sequence). In DNA form, the CDR3 reads TGTGCCACCAGCAGAGATCGGGGGAATCAGCCCCAGCATTTT. Amino acids: CATSRDRGNQPQHF.

V gene TRBV3-1 (or the pseudogene TRBV3-2) combines with J gene TRBJ1-1, with no clear D. Germline lookup yields CDR1 LGHDT and CDR2 YNNKEL (reference sequence). This CDR3 contains 12 residues. Trimming stripped 0 bases from V and 11 bases from J, with 10 bases between. CDR3 nucleotides: TGTGCCAGCAGCCAAGATCTCGGGAAGGCTTTCTTT. This codes for CASSQDLGKAFF.

This clone was counted a few times. The chain joins TRBV2 to TRBJ1-5; 7 nucleotides match TRBD1. V gave up 6 bases and J gave up 5 bases; unmatched junction bases: 10. The CDR3 length is 15 residues. Per germline, CDR1 SNHLY and CDR2 FYNNEI. The CDR3 bases are TGTGCCAGCAGCCCACGGAGGGGGACAGATCAGCCCCAGCATTTT. Protein sequence: CASSPRRGTDQPQHF.

The V gene is TRBV18, the J gene TRBJ1-1; perhaps TRBD1 as D (6 bases). The V end was cut by 4 bases, the J end by 6 bases, with 12 bases between. This CDR3 contains 13 residues. Germline CDR1 reads KGHSH; CDR2 reads LQKENI. CDR3 DNA: TGTGCCAGCTCACTCGGGGGGGGCCCTGAAGCTTTCTTT. Its translation: CASSLGGGPEAFF.

This chain links TRBV3-1 (or the pseudogene TRBV3-2) with TRBJ2-7, with 10 bases that match TRBD2. CDR1 and CDR2 (germline): LGHDT, YNNKEL (reference sequence). Trimming took 8 bases from V and 3 from J; bases not matched to a gene: 10. The length of the CDR3 is 15 residues. Here the CDR3 reads CASGDLAGAYYEQYF. As DNA, the CDR3 is TGTGCCAGCGGTGACCTAGCGGGGGCTTACTACGAGCAGTACTTC.

V is TRBV27 and J is TRBJ2-3; no definite D call. CDR1 is MNHEY, CDR2 SMNVEV, per germline (reference sequence). The CDR3 consists of 13 residues. V gave up 7 bases and J gave up 2 bases, with 10 bases separating them. CDR3 sequence (DNA): TGTGCCAGCAAACAAACCATCACAGATACGCAGTATTTT. Its translation: CASKQTITDTQYF.

V and J are TRBV9 and TRBJ1-1; possibly TRBD1 for D (5 bases). The CDR3 contains 15 residues. Germline values: CDR1 SGDLS, CDR2 YYNGEE. Trimming removed 0 bases from V and 0 bases from J, with 9 bases in between. CDR3 nucleotide sequence: TGTGCCAGCAGCGTAGGGGGCAACTTGAACACTGAAGCTTTCTTT. Translated, it gives CASSVGGNLNTEAFF. Complete variable domain (other parts from reference TRBV9 and TRBJ1-1): DSGVTQTPKHLITATGQRVTLRCSPRSGDLSVYWYQQSLDQGLQFLIQYYNGEERAKGNILERFSAQQFPDLHSELNLSSLELGDSALYFCASSVGGNLNTEAFFGQGTRLTVV.

As for this clone: Different DNA sequences within this sample yield the same CDR3. The V and J genes are TRBV10-1 and TRBJ1-2, with TRBD1 identical over 7 bases. The CDR3 spans 13 residues. The ends lost 3 bases at V and 4 bases at J; junction bases unmatched: 2. Germline CDR1 reads WNHNN; CDR2 reads SYGVQD (reference sequence). This CDR3 reads CASSESGGYGYTF. Written as DNA, the CDR3 is TGCGCCAGCAGTGAATCAGGGGGCTATGGCTACACCTTC.